Here is one T cell receptor beta chain with its context. Sequenced by immunoSEQ multiplex PCR; TCRdb stores in-frame clones only, minus some. Among around 650,000 clones, approximately 96% were seen once, and the ten largest hold approximately 0.12%. In the naive CD8 group, cells lacked CD45RO and were positively selected for CCR7, so terminally differentiated effector memory CD45RA+ cells were left out. These data belong to a study of shared clonotypes between healthy human individuals. The germline gives CDR1 LGHNA, CDR2 YNFKEQ. Deletions cut 3 bases from V and 0 bases from J, with 13 bases between. The CDR3 runs 16 residues.

Source material: naive CD8+ T cells sorted from blood. The rearrangement joins TRBV4-2 to TRBJ2-3; D unclear. The origin of this receptor is a woman aged 25 to 45 in good health. The CDR3 here is CASSQVYYKSTDTQYF. As DNA, the CDR3 is TGTGCCAGCAGCCAGGTCTACTACAAGAGCACAGATACGCAGTATTTT.